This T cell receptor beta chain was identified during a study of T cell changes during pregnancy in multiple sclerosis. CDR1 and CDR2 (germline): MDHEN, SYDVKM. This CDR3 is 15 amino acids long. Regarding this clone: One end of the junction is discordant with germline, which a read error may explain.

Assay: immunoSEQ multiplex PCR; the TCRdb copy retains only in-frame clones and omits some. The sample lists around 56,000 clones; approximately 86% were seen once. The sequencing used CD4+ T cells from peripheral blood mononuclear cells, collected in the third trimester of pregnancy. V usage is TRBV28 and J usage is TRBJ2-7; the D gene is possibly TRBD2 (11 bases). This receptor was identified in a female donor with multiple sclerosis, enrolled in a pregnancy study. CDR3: CASSSRQGASGRRDF. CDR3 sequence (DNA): TGTGCCAGCAGTTCACGACAGGGGGCTAGCGGGAGGCGAGACTTC.